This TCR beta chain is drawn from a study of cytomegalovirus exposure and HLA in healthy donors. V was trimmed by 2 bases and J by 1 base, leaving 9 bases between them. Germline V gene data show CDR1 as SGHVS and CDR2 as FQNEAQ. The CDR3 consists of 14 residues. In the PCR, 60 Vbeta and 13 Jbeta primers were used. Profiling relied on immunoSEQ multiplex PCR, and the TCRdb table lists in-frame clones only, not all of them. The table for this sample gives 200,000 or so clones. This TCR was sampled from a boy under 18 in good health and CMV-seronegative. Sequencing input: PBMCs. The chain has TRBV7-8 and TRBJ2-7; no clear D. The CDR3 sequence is CASSLTVLSYEQYF. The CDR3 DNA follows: TGTGCCAGCAGCTTAACGGTATTATCCTACGAGCAGTACTTC.